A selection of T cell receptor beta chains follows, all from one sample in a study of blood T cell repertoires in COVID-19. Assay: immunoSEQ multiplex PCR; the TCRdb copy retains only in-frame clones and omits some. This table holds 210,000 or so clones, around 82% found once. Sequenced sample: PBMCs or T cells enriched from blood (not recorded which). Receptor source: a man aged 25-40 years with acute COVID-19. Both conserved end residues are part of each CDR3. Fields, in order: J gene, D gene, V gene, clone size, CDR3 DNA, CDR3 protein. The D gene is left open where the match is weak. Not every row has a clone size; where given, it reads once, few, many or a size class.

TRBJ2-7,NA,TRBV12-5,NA,TGTGCTAGTGCCACCCCTCTTGAGGACGAGCAGTACTTC,CASATPLEDEQYF
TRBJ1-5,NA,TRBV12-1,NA,TGTGCCAGCAGCTTCGATTACCGGGGAAATCAGCCCCAGCATTTT,CASSFDYRGNQPQHF
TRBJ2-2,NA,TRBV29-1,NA,TGCAGCGCCGGGTCGAACACCGGGGAGCTGTTTTTT,CSAGSNTGELFF
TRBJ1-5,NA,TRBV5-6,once,TGTGCCAGCAGCCAGGACAGAAGGGCGCAGCCCCAGCATTTT,CASSQDRRAQPQHF
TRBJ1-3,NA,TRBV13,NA,TGTGCCAGCAGCCGTTCTGGAAACACCATATATTTT,CASSRSGNTIYF
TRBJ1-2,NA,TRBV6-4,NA,TGTGCCAGTTTTAGGGGGGGGAACTATGGCTACACCTTC,CASFRGGNYGYTF
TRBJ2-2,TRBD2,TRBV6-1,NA,TGTGCCAGCAGTGAAAATGAATTAGGACTAGCGGGGGTGAACACCGGGGAGCTGTTTTTT,CASSENELGLAGVNTGELFF
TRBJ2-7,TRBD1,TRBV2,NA,TGTGCCAGCAGTGTGGGACAGGCCGGCTACGAGCAGTACTTC,CASSVGQAGYEQYF
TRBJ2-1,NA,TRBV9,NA,TGTGCCAGCAGCCCCCTCGGACAGCAAAAGGGTGAGCAGTTCTTC,CASSPLGQQKGEQFF
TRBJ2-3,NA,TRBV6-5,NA,TGTGCCAGCAGTTATCGGACTATCACAGATACGCAGTATTTT,CASSYRTITDTQYF
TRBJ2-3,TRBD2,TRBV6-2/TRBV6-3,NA,TGTGCCAGCAGCCCCTTCGGGCGGGGGGCCACAGATACGCAGTATTTT,CASSPFGRGATDTQYF
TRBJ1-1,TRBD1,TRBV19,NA,TGTGCCAGTTGGGGAAGGGGGCTGAGCACTGAAGCTTTCTTT,CASWGRGLSTEAFF
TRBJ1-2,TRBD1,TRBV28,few,TGTGCCAGCAGTCCGCCCTCCGGGACAGGGATTCTCCTCTATGGCTACACCTTC,CASSPPSGTGILLYGYTF
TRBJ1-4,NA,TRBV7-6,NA,TGTGCCAGCAGCTTATCCGGGACATTTATTTTTGAAAAACTGTTTTTT,CASSLSGTFIFEKLFF
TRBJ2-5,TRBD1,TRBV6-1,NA,TGTGCCAGCAGTGATCGGGACAGCTTCTGGGGAGAGACCCAGTACTTC,CASSDRDSFWGETQYF
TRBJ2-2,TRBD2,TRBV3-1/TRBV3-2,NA,TGTGCCAGCAGCCAAGTAGCGGGGGGGCCCACCGGGGAGCTGTTTTTT,CASSQVAGGPTGELFF
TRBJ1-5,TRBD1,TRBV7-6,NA,TGTGCCAGCAGCTTAGGACAGGGAGGAAGCAATCAGCCCCAGCATTTT,CASSLGQGGSNQPQHF
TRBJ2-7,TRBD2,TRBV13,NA,TGTGCCAGCAGCTTATCCACCTGGACTAGCGGGGCTACCTACGAGCAGTACTTC,CASSLSTWTSGATYEQYF
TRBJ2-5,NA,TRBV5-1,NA,TGCGCCAGCAGTTTTGCGGTTAGTGAGGAGACCCAGTACTTC,CASSFAVSEETQYF
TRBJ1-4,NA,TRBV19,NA,TGTGCCAGTAGGCAGCGGGACGGGAATGAAAAACTGTTTTTT,CASRQRDGNEKLFF
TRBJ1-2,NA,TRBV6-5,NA,TGTGCCAGCAAGGAGGGAAGCTATGGCTACACCTTC,CASKEGSYGYTF
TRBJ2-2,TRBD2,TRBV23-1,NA,TGCGCCAGCAGTCAATCCTTCCGGGGGGAATACACCGGGGAGCTGTTTTTT,CASSQSFRGEYTGELFF
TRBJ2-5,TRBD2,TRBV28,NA,TGTGCCAGCTCCGGGACTACGAGAGTTGAGACCCAGTACTTC,CASSGTTRVETQYF
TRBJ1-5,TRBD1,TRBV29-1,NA,TGCAGCGTGACACAGGGGGAAGGCCAGCCCCAGCATTTT,CSVTQGEGQPQHF
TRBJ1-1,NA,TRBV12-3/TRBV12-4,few,TGTGCCACCCGACAGATCTTGAACACTGAAGCTTTCTTT,CATRQILNTEAFF
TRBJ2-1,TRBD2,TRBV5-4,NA,TGTGCCAGCAGCTCCGGGACTAGCGTAAAAAATGAGCAGTTCTTC,CASSSGTSVKNEQFF
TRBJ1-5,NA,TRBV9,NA,TGTGCCAGCAGCGCCTGGGACTCCAGCAATCAGCCCCAGCATTTT,CASSAWDSSNQPQHF
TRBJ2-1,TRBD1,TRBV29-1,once,TGCAGCGCTCAGGAAGGACAGGGGGTCAATGAGCAGTTCTTC,CSAQEGQGVNEQFF
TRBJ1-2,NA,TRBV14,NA,TGTGCCAGCAGCCAAGCTACCCCAACAGGGCCTAACTATGGCTACACCTTC,CASSQATPTGPNYGYTF
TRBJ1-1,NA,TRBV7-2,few,TGTGCCAGCAGCTTAGTGGAGGGAGCCACGAACACTGAAGCTTTCTTT,CASSLVEGATNTEAFF
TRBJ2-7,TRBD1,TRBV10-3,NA,TGTGCCATCAGTGGACAGGGTGGCGGCTACGAGCAGTACTTC,CAISGQGGGYEQYF
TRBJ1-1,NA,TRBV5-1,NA,TGCGCCAGCAGCTTGGCCCCGGCAGGGGACATGAACACTGAAGCTTTCTTT,CASSLAPAGDMNTEAFF
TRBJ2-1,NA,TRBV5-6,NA,TGTGCCAGCAGCTTGGACAGGACCAATGAGCAGTTCTTC,CASSLDRTNEQFF
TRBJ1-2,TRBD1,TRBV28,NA,TGTGCCACCGACAGGGGATTGGGCTACACCTTC,CATDRGLGYTF
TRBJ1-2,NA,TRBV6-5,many,TGTGCCAGCAGTTACTCTACAGGGACTAACTATGGCTACACCTTC,CASSYSTGTNYGYTF
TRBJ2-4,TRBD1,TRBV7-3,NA,TGTGCCAGCAGGGCGGGACAGGGGATGGAAAACATTCAGTACTTC,CASRAGQGMENIQYF
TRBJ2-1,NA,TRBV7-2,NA,TGTGCCAGCAGCCCGGGACAAGGGGGCTACAATGAGCAGTTCTTC,CASSPGQGGYNEQFF
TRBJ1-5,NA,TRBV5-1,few,TGCGCCAGCAGCTTGGGTGCAGGGCAGCCCCAGCATTTT,CASSLGAGQPQHF
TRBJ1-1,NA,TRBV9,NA,TGTGCCAGCAGCGTAGCTGAGACAGGGAACACTGAAGCTTTCTTT,CASSVAETGNTEAFF
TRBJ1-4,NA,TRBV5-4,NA,TGTGCCAGCAGCGTTAACAGGGAACCTAATGAAAAACTGTTTTTT,CASSVNREPNEKLFF
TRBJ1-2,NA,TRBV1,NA,TGCACCAGCAGCCACGCAACTGTCTTGTCACCCTTC,CTSSHATVLSPF
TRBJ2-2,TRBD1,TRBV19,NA,TGTGCCAGCCAAAAAATGCGGGACAGGGGTGGGGAGCTGTTTTTT,CASQKMRDRGGELFF
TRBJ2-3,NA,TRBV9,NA,TGTGCCAGCAGCTCCGCCTGGGGAGGCACAGATACGCAGTATTTT,CASSSAWGGTDTQYF
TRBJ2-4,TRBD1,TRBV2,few,TGTGCCAGCAGTGAAGGGACAGGTCTAGCCAAAAACATTCAGTACTTC,CASSEGTGLAKNIQYF
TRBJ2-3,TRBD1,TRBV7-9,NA,TGTGCCAGCAGCTTAGGGGGACAGGGCCCAGATACGCAGTATTTT,CASSLGGQGPDTQYF
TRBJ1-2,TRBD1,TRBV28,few,TGTGCCAGCAGCGGACAGGACCCTCATGGCTACACCTTC,CASSGQDPHGYTF
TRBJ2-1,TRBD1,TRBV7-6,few,TGTGCCAGCAGTCGCGACAGGGGGGCGCATTATGTCGTCCACAATGAGCAGTTCTTC,CASSRDRGAHYVVHNEQFF
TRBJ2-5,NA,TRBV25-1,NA,TGTGCCAGCAGGAGGGGGTCAGAGACCCAGTACTTC,CASRRGSETQYF
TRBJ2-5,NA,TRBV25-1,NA,TGTGCCAGCAGTGCAACCGAGTACCAAGAGACCCAGTACTTC,CASSATEYQETQYF
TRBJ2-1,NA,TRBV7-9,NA,TGTGCCAGCAGCTATCCGACAGGCTACAATGAGCAGTTCTTC,CASSYPTGYNEQFF
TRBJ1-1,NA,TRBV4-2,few,TGTGCCAGCAGCCAAGAGATGAGGGAGACTGAAGCTTTCTTT,CASSQEMRETEAFF
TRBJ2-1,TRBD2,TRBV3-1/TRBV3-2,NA,TGTGCCAGCAGCCCGGCGTACCAAACCGGGACTAGCAGTTACAATGAGCAGTTCTTC,CASSPAYQTGTSSYNEQFF
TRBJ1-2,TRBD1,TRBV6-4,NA,TGTGCCAGCAGACCCGGGACAGGGGGCCGTTCCTCCTATGGCTACACCTTC,CASRPGTGGRSSYGYTF
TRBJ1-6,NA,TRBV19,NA,TGTGCCAGTAGTATTGGGCAGTTACACTATAATTCACCCCTCCACTTT,CASSIGQLHYNSPLHF